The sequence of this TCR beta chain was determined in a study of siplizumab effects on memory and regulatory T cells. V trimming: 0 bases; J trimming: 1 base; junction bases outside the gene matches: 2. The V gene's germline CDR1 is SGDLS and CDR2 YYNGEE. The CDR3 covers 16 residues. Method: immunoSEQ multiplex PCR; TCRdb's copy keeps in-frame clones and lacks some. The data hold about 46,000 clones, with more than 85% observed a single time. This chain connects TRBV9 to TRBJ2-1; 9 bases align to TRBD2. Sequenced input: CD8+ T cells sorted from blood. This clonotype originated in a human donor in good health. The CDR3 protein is CASSVDLAGSYNEQFF. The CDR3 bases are TGTGCCAGCAGCGTAGACCTAGCGGGATCCTACAATGAGCAGTTCTTC.